This is a list of T cell receptor beta chains from one sample in a study of T cell clusters in autoimmune cytopenias. TCRdb re-called the multiplex PCR reads, yielding one record per CDR3 amino acid sequence without DNA. Its listing shows thousands of distinct CDR3 sequences. This sample was shared with a second study, whose subject was T cell repertoires in aging, cancer and after chemotherapy.

The material sequenced was peripheral blood. The receptors were sampled from a human donor in good health. The CDR3 runs from the conserved cysteine through the conserved F or W. Fields, in order: clone size, V gene, J gene, CDR3 protein. The size of a clone is reported for some rows only, either as once, few or many, or as a class for expanded clones.

abundance: medium-sized
v_gene: TRBV6-2/TRBV6-3
j_gene: TRBJ2-1
CDR3aa: CASRIGSYNEQFF

abundance: medium-sized
v_gene: TRBV30
j_gene: TRBJ2-7
CDR3aa: CAGRDRGSYEQYF

abundance: .
v_gene: TRBV7-9
j_gene: TRBJ1-1
CDR3aa: CASSQEGASGTEAFF

abundance: medium-sized
v_gene: TRBV5-5
j_gene: TRBJ2-5
CDR3aa: CASSFMGGVGETQYF

abundance: medium-sized
v_gene: TRBV6-2/TRBV6-3
j_gene: TRBJ2-5
CDR3aa: CASSYGPQETQYF

abundance: medium-sized
v_gene: TRBV30
j_gene: TRBJ1-2
CDR3aa: CAWSVGQGNGYTF

abundance: large
v_gene: TRBV13
j_gene: TRBJ2-1
CDR3aa: CASSRRTSGTYNEQFF

abundance: medium-sized
v_gene: TRBV19
j_gene: TRBJ1-5
CDR3aa: CASSINPGPGGFQPQHF

abundance: medium-sized
v_gene: TRBV27
j_gene: TRBJ2-5
CDR3aa: CASSSTEGETQYF

abundance: medium-sized
v_gene: TRBV7-9
j_gene: TRBJ2-7
CDR3aa: CASSPQTAYEQYF

abundance: .
v_gene: TRBV5-4
j_gene: TRBJ1-5
CDR3aa: CASSLSFGQGSSQPQHF

abundance: .
v_gene: TRBV20-1
j_gene: TRBJ2-3
CDR3aa: CSARASRDTQYF

abundance: large
v_gene: TRBV29-1
j_gene: TRBJ2-2
CDR3aa: CSAGLGAGGELFF

abundance: medium-sized
v_gene: TRBV7-6
j_gene: TRBJ2-5
CDR3aa: CASSLAAGGETQYF

abundance: medium-sized
v_gene: TRBV27
j_gene: TRBJ1-2
CDR3aa: CASSDLTRGDYGYTF

abundance: medium-sized
v_gene: TRBV6-1
j_gene: TRBJ1-1
CDR3aa: CASSEGERAEAFF

abundance: .
v_gene: TRBV6-1
j_gene: TRBJ1-1
CDR3aa: CASSELGGESTEAFF

abundance: medium-sized
v_gene: TRBV19
j_gene: TRBJ2-1
CDR3aa: CASSMFPGRLAGGPRYNEQFF

abundance: .
v_gene: TRBV6-1
j_gene: TRBJ2-2
CDR3aa: CASGGGAGSGELFF

abundance: .
v_gene: TRBV11-2
j_gene: TRBJ2-2
CDR3aa: CASSLQGTPGTGELFF

abundance: .
v_gene: TRBV19
j_gene: TRBJ2-1
CDR3aa: CASSIGTAGFNEQFF

abundance: medium-sized
v_gene: TRBV27
j_gene: TRBJ1-2
CDR3aa: CASSSGRGYTF

abundance: .
v_gene: TRBV5-1
j_gene: TRBJ2-1
CDR3aa: CASHRGGNEQFF

abundance: .
v_gene: TRBV11-2
j_gene: TRBJ2-3
CDR3aa: CASSSYRGGGDTQYF

abundance: .
v_gene: TRBV4-3
j_gene: TRBJ2-1
CDR3aa: CASSQEHRQAEQFF

abundance: medium-sized
v_gene: TRBV6-1
j_gene: TRBJ2-7
CDR3aa: CASIMGPPGDEQYF

abundance: .
v_gene: TRBV5-1
j_gene: TRBJ2-5
CDR3aa: CASSSSPAAETQYF

abundance: .
v_gene: TRBV4-2
j_gene: TRBJ2-3
CDR3aa: CASRRASGHSTDTQYF

abundance: .
v_gene: TRBV20-1
j_gene: TRBJ2-7
CDR3aa: CSARGYVSYEQYF

abundance: .
v_gene: TRBV30
j_gene: TRBJ1-1
CDR3aa: CAWGSIMNTEAFF

abundance: medium-sized
v_gene: TRBV29-1
j_gene: TRBJ1-4
CDR3aa: CSVEGGQGADEKLFF

abundance: .
v_gene: TRBV7-9
j_gene: TRBJ1-1
CDR3aa: CASSSTGVTEAFF

abundance: medium-sized
v_gene: TRBV29-1
j_gene: TRBJ2-3
CDR3aa: CSVVWLAGSTDTQYF

abundance: medium-sized
v_gene: TRBV6-2/TRBV6-3
j_gene: TRBJ1-2
CDR3aa: CASREGGQRYGYTF

abundance: medium-sized
v_gene: TRBV19
j_gene: TRBJ1-5
CDR3aa: CASSMAGPYSNQPQHF

abundance: .
v_gene: TRBV7-3
j_gene: TRBJ2-1
CDR3aa: CASSSDRGREQFF

abundance: .
v_gene: TRBV5-4
j_gene: TRBJ1-2
CDR3aa: CASSQDRINGYTF

abundance: medium-sized
v_gene: TRBV29-1
j_gene: TRBJ2-7
CDR3aa: CSVGGFMSEQYF

abundance: medium-sized
v_gene: TRBV29-1
j_gene: TRBJ1-1
CDR3aa: CSVVPLRDGYTEAFF

abundance: medium-sized
v_gene: TRBV27
j_gene: TRBJ2-7
CDR3aa: CASSLGTLYEQYF

abundance: medium-sized
v_gene: TRBV5-4
j_gene: TRBJ2-5
CDR3aa: CASSSGGGETQYF

abundance: medium-sized
v_gene: TRBV18
j_gene: TRBJ1-1
CDR3aa: CASSLTGRPTEAFF

abundance: .
v_gene: TRBV20-1
j_gene: TRBJ2-3
CDR3aa: CSARDPGRGKVSDTQYF

abundance: .
v_gene: TRBV6-5
j_gene: TRBJ2-5
CDR3aa: CAIQDSYEQYF